The rows below give T cell receptor beta chains drawn from one sample of a study of shared clonotypes between healthy human individuals. TCRdb's copy holds only in-frame clones and misses some; the assay was immunoSEQ multiplex PCR. In the table there are some 1,100,000 clones, more than 75% of which are singletons. The material sequenced was memory CD4+ T cells from PBMCs. All receptors derive from a young man in good health. Some clones in this sample may be carry-over from other donors' samples. CDR3s include the opening cysteine and the closing phenylalanine or tryptophan. A D gene is named only where the DNA matches it firmly. Clone size is stated in some rows and not others, as once, few, many or a class when expanded.

D gene: TRBD1; clone size: .; CDR3 length: 14; V gene: TRBV7-9; J gene: TRBJ1-1; CDR3 DNA: TGTGCCAGCAGCACCCAGGGGGCTTTCACTGAAGCTTTCTTT; CDR3 protein: CASSTQGAFTEAFF
D gene: .; clone size: .; CDR3 length: 12; V gene: TRBV10-1; J gene: TRBJ1-2; CDR3 DNA: TGCGCCAGCAGCGGGGATCTCTATGGCTACACCTTC; CDR3 protein: CASSGDLYGYTF
D gene: TRBD1; clone size: .; CDR3 length: 17; V gene: TRBV5-5; J gene: TRBJ1-3; CDR3 DNA: TGTGCCAGCAGCTTGACCCCGACAGGGGGCAGTGGAAACACCATATATTTT; CDR3 protein: CASSLTPTGGSGNTIYF
D gene: TRBD2; clone size: .; CDR3 length: 13; V gene: TRBV27; J gene: TRBJ2-1; CDR3 DNA: TGTGCCAGTACCCGACTAGCGGGGAATGAGCAGTTCTTC; CDR3 protein: CASTRLAGNEQFF
D gene: .; clone size: .; CDR3 length: 11; V gene: TRBV29-1; J gene: TRBJ1-4; CDR3 DNA: TGCAGCGTTTGGGTTAATGAAAAACTGTTTTTT; CDR3 protein: CSVWVNEKLFF
D gene: .; clone size: .; CDR3 length: 15; V gene: TRBV9; J gene: TRBJ2-3; CDR3 DNA: TGTGCCAGCAGCATTGGGACGACCATCACAGATACGCAGTATTTT; CDR3 protein: CASSIGTTITDTQYF
D gene: .; clone size: .; CDR3 length: 15; V gene: TRBV6-5; J gene: TRBJ2-5; CDR3 DNA: TGTGCCAGCAGTCCCCGGGGGAGCAGACAAGAGACCCAGTACTTC; CDR3 protein: CASSPRGSRQETQYF
D gene: .; clone size: .; CDR3 length: 18; V gene: TRBV7-8; J gene: TRBJ1-5; CDR3 DNA: TGTGCCAGCAGCTTAGCGCGTCTGTCGGGTGGAGGCAATCAGCCCCAGCATTTT; CDR3 protein: CASSLARLSGGGNQPQHF
D gene: .; clone size: .; CDR3 length: 16; V gene: TRBV4-3; J gene: TRBJ2-3; CDR3 DNA: TGCGCCAGCAGCCAAGAGATTGGCGGAAACACAGATACGCAGTATTTT; CDR3 protein: CASSQEIGGNTDTQYF
D gene: TRBD1; clone size: few; CDR3 length: 14; V gene: TRBV5-8; J gene: TRBJ1-3; CDR3 DNA: TGTGCCAGCAGCTGGGGGACAGGGGGAAACACCATATATTTT; CDR3 protein: CASSWGTGGNTIYF
D gene: .; clone size: .; CDR3 length: 15; V gene: TRBV5-1; J gene: TRBJ2-7; CDR3 DNA: TGCGCCAGCAGCTTTGCGGGGGCCGGCTCCTACGAGCAGTACTTC; CDR3 protein: CASSFAGAGSYEQYF
D gene: TRBD1; clone size: .; CDR3 length: 14; V gene: TRBV13; J gene: TRBJ2-1; CDR3 DNA: TGTGCCAGCAGCATGGACAGGGGGAACAATGAGCAGTTCTTC; CDR3 protein: CASSMDRGNNEQFF
D gene: .; clone size: .; CDR3 length: 13; V gene: TRBV28; J gene: TRBJ2-1; CDR3 DNA: TGTGCCAGCAGTCCGAACATCTACAATGAGCAGTTCTTC; CDR3 protein: CASSPNIYNEQFF
D gene: TRBD2; clone size: .; CDR3 length: 16; V gene: TRBV5-1; J gene: TRBJ2-7; CDR3 DNA: TGCGCCAGCAGCTTGGCTTCTAGCGGGAGGGTAAACGAGCAGTACTTC; CDR3 protein: CASSLASSGRVNEQYF
D gene: TRBD2; clone size: .; CDR3 length: 14; V gene: TRBV2; J gene: TRBJ2-7; CDR3 DNA: TGTGCCAGCAGCGGACTAGCGGGAAAGTACGAGCAGTACTTC; CDR3 protein: CASSGLAGKYEQYF
D gene: .; clone size: .; CDR3 length: 15; V gene: TRBV28; J gene: TRBJ2-3; CDR3 DNA: TGTGCCAGCGCAAGACCGAGGATCTACACAGATACGCAGTATTTT; CDR3 protein: CASARPRIYTDTQYF
D gene: .; clone size: few; CDR3 length: 14; V gene: TRBV29-1; J gene: TRBJ1-4; CDR3 DNA: TGCAGCGTTAAGACACCTTCAACTAATGAAAAACTGTTTTTT; CDR3 protein: CSVKTPSTNEKLFF
D gene: .; clone size: .; CDR3 length: 14; V gene: TRBV5-4; J gene: TRBJ1-2; CDR3 DNA: TGTGCCAGCAGCTTGGCCGGGGGGCACTATGGCTACACCTTC; CDR3 protein: CASSLAGGHYGYTF
D gene: .; clone size: .; CDR3 length: 19; V gene: TRBV21-1; J gene: TRBJ2-6; CDR3 DNA: TGTGCCAGCAGCACCCCAAGACAGGGACCACCCTCTGGGGCCAACGTCCTGACTTTC; CDR3 protein: CASSTPRQGPPSGANVLTF
D gene: .; clone size: .; CDR3 length: 13; V gene: TRBV7-3; J gene: TRBJ1-2; CDR3 DNA: TGTGCCAGCAGCTTAACGCGCGGGGCTGGCTACACCTTC; CDR3 protein: CASSLTRGAGYTF
D gene: .; clone size: many; CDR3 length: 18; V gene: TRBV14; J gene: TRBJ1-3; CDR3 DNA: TGTGCCAGCAGCCGCGAACAGGGCAGAATTATCTCTGGAAACACCATATATTTT; CDR3 protein: CASSREQGRIISGNTIYF
D gene: TRBD1; clone size: .; CDR3 length: 14; V gene: TRBV5-1; J gene: TRBJ2-2; CDR3 DNA: TGCGCCAGCAGTATACCACAGGGGGCCGGGGAGCTGTTTTTT; CDR3 protein: CASSIPQGAGELFF
D gene: .; clone size: .; CDR3 length: 14; V gene: TRBV14; J gene: TRBJ2-1; CDR3 DNA: TGTGCCAGCAGCCAAGATTATTGGAGCAATGAGCAGTTCTTC; CDR3 protein: CASSQDYWSNEQFF
D gene: .; clone size: .; CDR3 length: 12; V gene: TRBV18; J gene: TRBJ2-7; CDR3 DNA: TGTGCCAGCTCACCTTCCGGATTGGAGCAGTACTTC; CDR3 protein: CASSPSGLEQYF
D gene: TRBD1; clone size: .; CDR3 length: 15; V gene: TRBV28; J gene: TRBJ1-1; CDR3 DNA: TGTGCCAGCAGTCTCCCCGGGACAGGGGACACTGAAGCTTTCTTT; CDR3 protein: CASSLPGTGDTEAFF
D gene: .; clone size: once; CDR3 length: 15; V gene: TRBV15; J gene: TRBJ1-5; CDR3 DNA: TGTGCCACCAGCAAAAAGGGGGGGGACAATCAGCCCCAGCATTTT; CDR3 protein: CATSKKGGDNQPQHF
D gene: .; clone size: .; CDR3 length: 14; V gene: TRBV5-1; J gene: TRBJ1-4; CDR3 DNA: TGCGCCAGCAGCTCAGCAGCAACTAATGAAAAACTGTTTTTT; CDR3 protein: CASSSAATNEKLFF
D gene: .; clone size: few; CDR3 length: 14; V gene: TRBV30; J gene: TRBJ1-1; CDR3 DNA: TGTGCCTGGAGTGTCTTAGGGATGAACACTGAAGCTTTCTTT; CDR3 protein: CAWSVLGMNTEAFF
D gene: .; clone size: .; CDR3 length: 11; V gene: TRBV21-1; J gene: TRBJ2-7; CDR3 DNA: TGTGCCAGCAGGGTTATATACGAGCAGTACTTC; CDR3 protein: CASRVIYEQYF
D gene: .; clone size: once; CDR3 length: 14; V gene: TRBV2; J gene: TRBJ2-5; CDR3 DNA: TGTGCCAGCACCCCAAGGACAAGTCAAGAGACCCAGTACTTC; CDR3 protein: CASTPRTSQETQYF
D gene: .; clone size: once; CDR3 length: 14; V gene: TRBV9; J gene: TRBJ2-5; CDR3 DNA: TGTGCCAGCAGCCCCACCCCGGCTAGAGAGACCCAGTACTTC; CDR3 protein: CASSPTPARETQYF
D gene: .; clone size: .; CDR3 length: 16; V gene: TRBV27; J gene: TRBJ1-5; CDR3 DNA: TGTGCCAGCACTCCTTATGGGCCAGCCAGCAATCAGCCCCAGCATTTT; CDR3 protein: CASTPYGPASNQPQHF
D gene: TRBD2; clone size: .; CDR3 length: 19; V gene: TRBV28; J gene: TRBJ2-2; CDR3 DNA: TGTGCAAGTGGAGCGACGAGCGGGAGGGGCTGGGGTGACACCGGGGAGCTGTTTTTT; CDR3 protein: CASGATSGRGWGDTGELFF
D gene: .; clone size: .; CDR3 length: 14; V gene: TRBV9; J gene: TRBJ1-5; CDR3 DNA: TGTGCCAGCAGCGCCGGCGTTAGCAATCAGCCCCAGCATTTT; CDR3 protein: CASSAGVSNQPQHF
D gene: .; clone size: .; CDR3 length: 13; V gene: TRBV30; J gene: TRBJ1-2; CDR3 DNA: TGTGCCTGGAGTGTCGGGGGCCAGTATGGCTACACCTTC; CDR3 protein: CAWSVGGQYGYTF
D gene: .; clone size: .; CDR3 length: 12; V gene: TRBV29-1; J gene: TRBJ2-1; CDR3 DNA: TGCAGCACCCGACTCGGGGGTTTTGAGCAGTTCTTC; CDR3 protein: CSTRLGGFEQFF